Listed below are T cell receptor beta chains from one sample, sequenced in a study of CD8+CD57+ T cells in acquired aplastic anemia. MiXCR, applied by TCRdb to the reads, yields one record per CDR3 protein. The sample has over 150,000 distinct CDR3 sequences, roughly three fifths seen once. Sequenced sample: sorted CD4+, CD8+, or CD8+CD57+ T cells (not recorded which) from PBMCs. The receptors derive from a human donor with aplastic anemia. Each CDR3 is given with its conserved first and last residue.

cdr3_aa	v_call	cdr3_length	j_call
CASSPRPTGGYGYTF	TRBV9	15	TRBJ1-2
CSGDASGGAHNEQFF	TRBV29-1	15	TRBJ2-1
CASSLRQGLRSNYGYTF	TRBV5-6	17	TRBJ1-2
CSAELPTDYGYTF	TRBV20-1	13	TRBJ1-2
CSVVAEINTGELFF	TRBV29-1	14	TRBJ2-2
CSAQGQGGSNEQFF	TRBV20-1	14	TRBJ2-1
CASSAGGNSPLHF	TRBV9	13	TRBJ1-6
CASSLAQGSQPQHF	TRBV12-3/TRBV12-4	14	TRBJ1-5
CATSRDTGNTIYF	TRBV15	13	TRBJ1-3
CAISIRDRGPKVANTEAFF	TRBV10-3	19	TRBJ1-1
CSATRQGYEQYF	TRBV20-1	12	TRBJ2-7
CASSPQGAKTEAFF	TRBV7-9	14	TRBJ1-1
CSASLTGKGNQPQHF	TRBV20-1	15	TRBJ1-5
CASSQAEGRGNQPQHF	TRBV4-1	16	TRBJ1-5
CASSRDRSGHEQYF	TRBV14	14	TRBJ2-7
CSASLGGTDTQYF	TRBV20-1	13	TRBJ2-3
CASSLGVGTEAFF	TRBV7-2	13	TRBJ1-1
CSARLGGEKLFF	TRBV20-1	12	TRBJ1-4
CATSEPSGYTGELFF	TRBV24-1	15	TRBJ2-2
CASKGQGSEAFF	TRBV19	12	TRBJ1-1
CSATGALYGYTF	TRBV20-1	12	TRBJ1-2
CASSPAGRGEEQYF	TRBV7-8	14	TRBJ2-7